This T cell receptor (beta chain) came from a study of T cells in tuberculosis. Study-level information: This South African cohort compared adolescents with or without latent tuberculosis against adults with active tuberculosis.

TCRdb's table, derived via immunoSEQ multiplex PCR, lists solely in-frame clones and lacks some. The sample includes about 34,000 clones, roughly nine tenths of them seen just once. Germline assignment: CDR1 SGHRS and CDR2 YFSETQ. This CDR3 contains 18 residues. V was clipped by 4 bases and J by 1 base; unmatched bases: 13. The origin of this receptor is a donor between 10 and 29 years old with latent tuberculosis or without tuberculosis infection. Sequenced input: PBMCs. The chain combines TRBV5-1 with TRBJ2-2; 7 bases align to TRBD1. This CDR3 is CASSLLADRVKNTGELFF. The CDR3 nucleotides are TGCGCCAGCAGCCTCCTAGCCGACAGGGTCAAGAACACCGGGGAGCTGTTTTTT. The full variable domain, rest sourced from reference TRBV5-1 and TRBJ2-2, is KAGVTQTPRYLIKTRGQQVTLSCSPISGHRSVSWYQQTPGQGLQFLFEYFSETQRNKGNFPGRFSGRQFSNSRSEMNVSTLELGDSALYLCASSLLADRVKNTGELFFGEGSRLTVL.